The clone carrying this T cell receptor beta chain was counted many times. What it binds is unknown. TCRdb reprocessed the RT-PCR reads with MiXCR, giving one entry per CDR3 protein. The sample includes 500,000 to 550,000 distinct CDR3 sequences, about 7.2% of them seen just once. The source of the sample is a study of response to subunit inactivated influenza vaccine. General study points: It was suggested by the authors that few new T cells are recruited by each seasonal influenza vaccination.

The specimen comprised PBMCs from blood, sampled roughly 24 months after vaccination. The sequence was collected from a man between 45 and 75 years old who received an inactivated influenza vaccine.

Here the CDR3 DNA reads TGTGCCAGCAGCCAAGTGAACGGAAGGACAGGGGACGAGCAGTACTTC. Residues: CASSQVNGRTGDEQYF. V gene TRBV3-1 combines with J gene TRBJ2-7; 9 bases line up with TRBD1. The CDR3 is 16 residues long. Per germline, CDR1 LGHDT and CDR2 YNNKEL (reference sequence). The J segment lost 5 bases and the V segment lost 1 base, leaving 9 bases of the junction unmatched.